The TCR beta chain described here comes from a study of cytomegalovirus exposure and HLA in healthy donors. Looked up from germline, CDR1 is ENHRY and CDR2 is SYGVKD. V lost 2 bases and J 5 bases, leaving 9 bases between the germline ends. The CDR3 sequence is 13 residues long. Primers included in the PCR were 60 Vbeta and 13 Jbeta primers. Sequencing used immunoSEQ multiplex PCR; TCRdb keeps in-frame clones, though not all of them. The sample has approximately 180,000 clones, 75% to 85% seen once. Healthy bone marrow donors formed the donor group. Findings and limits, study-wide: A prior analysis recorded that most TCR beta V segments were productive about 90% or about 30% of the time. An analysis was carried out at a later point. It showed that HLA-associated TCR beta chains were more clonally expanded than equally common non-associated chains. Several V segments, TRBV6-2 and TRBV6-3 among them, could not be told apart and were dropped.

As concerns this clone: Its antigen remains unknown.

Sequences were obtained from PBMCs. The chain links TRBV10-3 to TRBJ1-2; D is undetermined. This clonotype was obtained from a woman aged 55-75 years in good health and CMV-seropositive. The CDR3 spells CAISEQVRYGYTF. The CDR3 DNA reads TGTGCCATCAGTGAGCAAGTACGGTATGGCTACACCTTC.